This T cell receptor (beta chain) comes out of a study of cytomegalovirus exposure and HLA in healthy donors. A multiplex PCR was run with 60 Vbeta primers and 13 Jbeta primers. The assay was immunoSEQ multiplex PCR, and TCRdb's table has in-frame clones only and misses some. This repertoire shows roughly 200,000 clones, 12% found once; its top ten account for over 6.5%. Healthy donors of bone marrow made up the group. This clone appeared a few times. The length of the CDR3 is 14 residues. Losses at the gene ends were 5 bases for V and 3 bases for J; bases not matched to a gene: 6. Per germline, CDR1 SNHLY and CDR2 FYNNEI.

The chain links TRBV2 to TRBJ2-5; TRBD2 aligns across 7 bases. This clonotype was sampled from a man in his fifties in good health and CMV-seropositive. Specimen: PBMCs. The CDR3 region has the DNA TGTGCCAGCAGTCAAGGGACTATCGAAGAGACCCAGTACTTC. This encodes CASSQGTIEETQYF.